The 5 T cell receptor beta chains in this list originate from one sample, sequenced in a study of T-cell reconstitution after alpha-beta-depleted transplantation in children. Unique molecular identifiers tagged the TCRbeta library. TCRdb re-derived calls from the PCR reads in MiXCR, one entry per CDR3 protein. The sample contains about 870,000 distinct CDR3 sequences, approximately 15% of which appear only once. The input for sequencing was PBMCs, mostly from graft donor cells, taken 360 days after TCRalphabeta/CD19-depleted stem cell transplant. The receptor set was obtained from a male patient younger than 18 who had a stem cell transplant for acute lymphoblastic leukemia, so the T cells may come from the graft donor.

The chain links TRBV6-5 to TRBJ2-7, with 9 positions matching TRBD1. The CDR3 has 14 residues. CDR1 is MNHEY and CDR2 is SVGAGI in the germline V gene. The J segment lost 1 base and the V segment lost 2 bases, leaving 0 bases of the junction unmatched. The chain's CDR3 is CASSYDRGSYEQYF. CDR3 bases: TGTGCCAGCAGTTACGACAGGGGGTCCTACGAGCAGTACTTC.

This clonotype was observed at least ten times. This chain links TRBV24-1 with TRBJ2-1; TRBD2 is a possible D gene (6 bases). The CDR3 is 16 amino acids. Trimming removed 4 bases at V and 5 bases at J, with 17 bases between. Germline values: CDR1 KGHDR, CDR2 SFDVKD. The chain's CDR3 is CATSDPGLRYHNEQFF. The CDR3 nucleotides are TGTGCCACCAGTGACCCGGGACTCCGATATCACAATGAGCAGTTCTTC.

This clonotype came up a few times. The V call is TRBV7-6, the J call TRBJ2-7; 11 bases align to TRBD2. The CDR3 is made up of 15 amino acids. The V gene's germline CDR1 is SGHVS and CDR2 FNYEAQ. V trimming: 5 bases; J trimming: 3 bases; junction bases outside the gene matches: 6. CDR3 bases: TGTGCCAGCAGCCCGACTAGCGGGAAAAACTACGAGCAGTACTTC. Translated, it gives CASSPTSGKNYEQYF.

The chain employs TRBV5-6 and TRBJ1-1, with 7 bases matching TRBD1. With V trimmed by 3 bases and J by 6 bases, 2 bases remained unmatched. Germline CDR1 SGHDT, CDR2 YYEEEE. This CDR3 is 12 amino acids long. In DNA, the CDR3 is TGTGCCAGCAGCTGGGACAGCTCTGAAGCTTTCTTT. Protein: CASSWDSSEAFF.

This clonotype turned up a few times. J is TRBJ2-2 and V is TRBV5-1; 7 nucleotides align to TRBD2. The CDR3 is 16 residues long. Germline CDR1 and CDR2: SGHRS and YFSETQ. V was clipped by 5 bases and J by 2 bases; unmatched bases: 9. CDR3 sequence: CASSAWGGTNTGELFF. The CDR3 DNA reads as TGCGCCAGCAGTGCGTGGGGAGGGACCAACACCGGGGAGCTGTTTTTT.